This entry concerns a single TCR beta chain. Its antigen is not known. Trimming shortened V by 3 bases and J by 10 bases, and 16 bases separated the two germline ends. The germline gives CDR1 SNHLY, CDR2 FYNNEI. The CDR3 has 14 residues. TCRdb recomputed calls from the 5' RACE reads with MiXCR, one row per CDR3 protein. The sample records approximately 670,000 distinct CDR3 sequences, 5.5% to 7.5% being singletons. Among all donors, each was a healthy Caucasian. This record comes from a study of identical twins. General study points: For monozygotic twins, models underestimated out-of-frame TCR alpha sharing. Weaker excess twin sharing was observed in beta out-of-frame sequences. Memory repertoires showed no such pattern, whereas abundant cord blood beta clonotypes carried fewer insertions.

The TCR was taken from a man aged 18 to 29 in good health. The sample consisted of naive T cells sorted from blood. This chain links TRBV2 with TRBJ2-1; a weak D match, TRBD1 (6 bases). The DNA for the CDR3 is TGTGCCAGCAGTGACTTTATTGAGGGGGACGAGCAGTTCTTC. As protein: CASSDFIEGDEQFF. Filled out from reference TRBV2 and TRBJ2-1, the complete variable domain reads EPEVTQTPSHQVTQMGQEVILRCVPISNHLYFYWYRQILGQKVEFLVSFYNNEISEKSEIFDDQFSVERPDGSNFTLKIRSTKLEDSAMYFCASSDFIEGDEQFFGPGTRLTVL.